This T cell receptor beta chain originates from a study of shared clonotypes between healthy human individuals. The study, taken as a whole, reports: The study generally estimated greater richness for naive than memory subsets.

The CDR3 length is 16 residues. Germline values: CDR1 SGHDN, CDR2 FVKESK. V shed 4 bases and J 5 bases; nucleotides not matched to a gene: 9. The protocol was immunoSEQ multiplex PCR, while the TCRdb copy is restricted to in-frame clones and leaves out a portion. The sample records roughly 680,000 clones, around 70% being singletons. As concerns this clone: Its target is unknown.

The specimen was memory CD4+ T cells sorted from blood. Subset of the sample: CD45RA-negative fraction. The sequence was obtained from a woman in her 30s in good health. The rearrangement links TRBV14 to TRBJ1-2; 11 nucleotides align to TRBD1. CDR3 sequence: CASSPMTGQGAYGYTF. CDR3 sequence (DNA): TGTGCCAGCAGCCCCATGACTGGACAGGGGGCGTATGGCTACACCTTC.